This T cell receptor beta chain was recorded in a study of T cell repertoires in cytomegalovirus infection. Study-level information: Based on public TCR beta signatures, there were indications of CMV infection and of a matching HLA type. Broader study findings: The study identified carriers of CMV plus the relevant HLA from cumulative public TCR beta family frequency. The ex vivo response was dominated by HLA-C-restricted CMV-specific TCR beta clonotypes.

As to this clonotype: Its antigen is undetermined.

MiXCR, run by TCRdb on the reads, gives a single entry per CDR3 protein. The sample has approximately 600,000 distinct CDR3 sequences, 40% seen once. Germline loops: CDR1 SGHTA, CDR2 FQGNSA. V shed 0 bases and J shed 5 bases, with 16 bases lying between them. This CDR3 comprises 16 residues. The TCR sequence derives from a human donor in good health (CMV status not recorded). Some clones in this sample may be carry-over from other donors' samples. The genes are TRBV7-2 and TRBJ2-5, with D unclear. The starting material was cultured PBMCs, obtained from culture after CMV antigen stimulation. The CDR3 protein is CASSLATATTWETQYF. CDR3 sequence (DNA): TGTGCCAGCAGCTTAGCGACGGCAACGACCTGGGAGACCCAGTACTTC. Full variable domain (remainder filled in from reference TRBV7-2 and TRBJ2-5): GAGVSQSPSNKVTEKGKDVELRCDPISGHTALYWYRQSLGQGLEFLIYFQGNSAPDKSGLPSDRFSAERTGGSVSTLTIQRTQQEDSAVYLCASSLATATTWETQYFGPGTRLLVL.